This is a list of T cell receptor beta chains from one sample in a study of T cells in Graves' hyperthyroidism and ophthalmopathy. One entry per CDR3 protein results from TCRdb running MiXCR on the multiplex PCR reads. The sample records nearly 600,000 distinct CDR3 sequences, approximately 15% being singletons. Sequencing used blood. Receptor source: a woman in her 30s with Graves' hyperthyroidism that later progressed to Graves' ophthalmopathy. CDR3s leave out the opening cysteine and the closing phenylalanine or tryptophan. The D gene is left open where the match is weak. Rows give clone size only sometimes, using once, few, many, or a class for an expanded clone.

d_call j_call v_call clone_size cdr3_aa
TRBD2 TRBJ2-3 TRBV28 many ASSSYWAAGTDTQY
TRBD2 TRBJ2-1 TRBV5-1 many ASSLVGVLAGYNEQF
TRBD2 TRBJ2-1 TRBV9 many ASSVGGRNYNEQF
TRBD2 TRBJ2-7 TRBV5-4 NA ASSFSRTSGFSTYEQY
TRBD1 TRBJ2-5 TRBV10-3 few AIKEGQGASETQY
TRBD2 TRBJ2-5 TRBV20-1 NA SAKVAGSRETQY
NA TRBJ1-2 TRBV20-1 many SATLGQGYT
NA TRBJ1-5 TRBV13 NA ASSSHRKSNQPQH
TRBD1 TRBJ2-7 TRBV24-1 many ATSQTGGGYEQY
TRBD1 TRBJ2-7 TRBV7-9 many ASSIGDSLYEQY
TRBD2 TRBJ2-7 TRBV5-6 NA ASSFLAASSYEQY
TRBD2 TRBJ2-3 TRBV7-2 many ASSSPTSGTDTQY
TRBD1 TRBJ2-2 TRBV6-1 many ASSVGQGVTGELF
TRBD2 TRBJ2-1 TRBV6-1 many ASRPSGSGNEQF
TRBD2 TRBJ2-3 TRBV28 NA ASSLELAGVRADTQY
TRBD1 TRBJ2-7 TRBV11-2 many ASSRRPGQGTDEQY
NA TRBJ1-2 TRBV6-1 few ASSPQGQGHT
NA TRBJ1-5 TRBV19 NA ASSPYAGTEQPQH
NA TRBJ1-2 TRBV28 many ASSLPSGSYYGYT
NA TRBJ2-3 TRBV10-3 NA AIRLTSPDTQY
NA TRBJ1-4 TRBV11-2 many ASSLDQLGQAATNEKLF
TRBD2 TRBJ2-3 TRBV19 NA ASRSSGSTDTQY
TRBD1 TRBJ2-1 TRBV27 many ASSLTGVVEQF
NA TRBJ1-5 TRBV6-2/TRBV6-3 NA ASSRSFLGGGQPQH
TRBD1 TRBJ1-2 TRBV28 many ASSDRGDYGYT
TRBD1 TRBJ1-2 TRBV11-3 NA ASSLDGTGRANYGYT
NA TRBJ2-3 TRBV12-3/TRBV12-4 many ASSLGITVNTQY
NA TRBJ2-5 TRBV6-1 many ASSEVISGETQY
TRBD2 TRBJ2-3 TRBV3-1 NA ASSQDSGLAGSTQY
NA TRBJ1-6 TRBV6-5 NA ASSSLRPTGLSPLH
NA TRBJ1-1 TRBV19 few ASSIAGKPNTEAF
NA TRBJ1-3 TRBV3-1 NA ASSPLSAGNTIY
TRBD1 TRBJ2-7 TRBV6-1 many ASTAVGRRDSYEQY
NA TRBJ2-7 TRBV3-1 few ASSRLGGSIHSYEQY
NA TRBJ1-5 TRBV5-1 NA ASSLLGPNQPQH
NA TRBJ2-3 TRBV11-3 many ASSQRGEDTQY
NA TRBJ1-1 TRBV4-1 NA ASSQVGSWRNTEAF
NA TRBJ2-1 TRBV3-1 NA ASSEFGEQF
NA TRBJ1-5 TRBV6-1 many ASSDRDLGTQPQH
TRBD1 TRBJ1-2 TRBV19 many ASSNYRGTNYGYT
NA TRBJ1-3 TRBV20-1 many SARGPGGGNTIY
TRBD1 TRBJ1-2 TRBV5-1 many ASQGVPLYGYT
NA TRBJ2-3 TRBV28 many AGGGVAPDTQY
NA TRBJ1-3 TRBV7-3 many ASTGFYSGNTIY
TRBD2 TRBJ2-5 TRBV28 NA ASSLLKSGRGQETQY
NA TRBJ2-3 TRBV5-1 NA ASNLASTDTQY
NA TRBJ1-4 TRBV4-1 NA ASSQGYVNGNNEKLF
NA TRBJ2-7 TRBV4-3 NA ASSTGTESYEQY
NA TRBJ1-1 TRBV19 few ASSNTGKTEAF
TRBD1 TRBJ2-1 TRBV19 NA ASSSDAGQGSSYNEQF
NA TRBJ1-4 TRBV2 many ASSEAAHGGEKLF
NA TRBJ2-1 TRBV28 many ASSRERYNEQF
NA TRBJ2-2 TRBV12-3/TRBV12-4 many ASTEAGRAGGLF
TRBD1 TRBJ2-1 TRBV20-1 many SAGDRGSYNEQF